These 26 T cell receptor beta chains originate from one sample sequenced in a study of T cell responses to AZD1222 COVID-19 vaccine. Generated by immunoSEQ multiplex PCR, the TCRdb table keeps only in-frame clones and is missing some. The sample includes about 85,000 clones, around 85% of them seen just once. The material was peripheral blood, obtained on day 0 of AZD1222 vaccination. The receptors stem from an adult in good health.

This chain uses TRBV27 with TRBJ1-5; the match to TRBD1 covers 8 bases. In germline, CDR1 is MNHEY, CDR2 SMNVEV (reference sequence). The CDR3 sequence is 16 residues long. The ends lost 5 bases at V and 5 bases at J; junction bases unmatched: 11. The CDR3 nucleotides read TGTGCCAGCAGTCCGTTGGGACAGGTTGGGTATCAGCCCCAGCATTTT. Translation gives CASSPLGQVGYQPQHF.

This clone was seen just once. V usage is TRBV11-3 and J usage is TRBJ1-2; D not certain. CDR1 is SGHNT, CDR2 YENEEA, per germline. This CDR3 is built from 15 residues. Deletions cut 4 bases from V and 0 bases from J, with 12 bases between. Here the CDR3 DNA reads TGTGCCAGCAGCTCACAATCGACTGCTAACTATGGCTACACCTTC. Amino acid sequence: CASSSQSTANYGYTF.

The gene calls are TRBV5-1 and TRBJ2-1; 9 bases line up with TRBD2. From germline, CDR1 is SGHRS and CDR2 YFSETQ. This CDR3 contains 16 residues. V dropped 5 bases and J dropped 2; count of bases not matched to a gene: 8. CDR3 nucleotides: TGCGCCAGCAGAAAAACGGGACTAGCCACCTACAATGAGCAGTTCTTC. As protein: CASRKTGLATYNEQFF. Using reference TRBV5-1 and TRBJ2-1 for the parts outside the CDR3, the full variable domain is KAGVTQTPRYLIKTRGQQVTLSCSPISGHRSVSWYQQTPGQGLQFLFEYFSETQRNKGNFPGRFSGRQFSNSRSEMNVSTLELGDSALYLCASRKTGLATYNEQFFGPGTRLTVL.

The J gene is TRBJ1-4, the V gene TRBV27; 9 positions agree with TRBD1. J gave up 7 bases and V 5 bases, and 5 bases lay outside the gene matches. The CDR3 loop spans 14 amino acids. Germline V gene sequence: CDR1 MNHEY, CDR2 SMNVEV (reference sequence). The CDR3 sequence: CASSTDRGSEKLFF. CDR3 sequence (DNA): TGTGCCAGCAGTACGGACAGGGGAAGTGAAAAACTGTTTTTT.

The genes are TRBV13 and TRBJ1-5, with 8 bases that match TRBD1. Germline V gene lookup returns CDR1 PRHDT and CDR2 FYEKMQ (reference sequence). The CDR3 is 15 residues long. With V trimmed by 5 bases and J by 4 bases, 7 bases remained unmatched. CDR3 in DNA: TGTGCCAGCAGCCTTGGACAGGGTAGGAATCAGCCCCAGCATTTT. It codes for CASSLGQGRNQPQHF.

The chain employs TRBV23-1 and TRBJ1-2; D is unresolved. TRBV23-1 falls under the ORF class, with uncertain function. V was cut by 6 bases and J by 4 bases, with 21 bases left in between. CDR3 size: 16 residues. The CDR3 nucleotides read TGCGCCAGCAGCAGGAAAGAGGCCCTCACCTCCTATGGCTACACCTTC. It is translated as CASSRKEALTSYGYTF.

The chain is built from TRBV18 and TRBJ1-2, with D perhaps TRBD1 (5 bases). The CDR3 contains 13 residues. The germline V gene has CDR1 KGHSH and CDR2 LQKENI. V lost 3 bases to trimming and J lost 3 bases, with 8 bases between them. The CDR3: CASSPGGDYGYTF. The CDR3 DNA reads as TGTGCCAGCTCACCGGGGGGGGACTATGGCTACACCTTC.

The chain combines TRBV28 with TRBJ2-5, with TRBD1 matching over 7 bases. The J segment lost 1 base and the V segment lost 4 bases, leaving 6 bases of the junction unmatched. The CDR3 runs 15 residues. Germline V gene data show CDR1 as MDHEN and CDR2 as SYDVKM. CDR3 amino acids: CASSSPGTAQETQYF. Here the CDR3 DNA reads TGTGCCAGCAGTTCCCCCGGGACAGCCCAAGAGACCCAGTACTTC.

This clone was seen a handful of times. The chain couples TRBV11-2 to TRBJ2-3; the D gene is possibly TRBD1 (6 bases). Germline V CDR1 and CDR2: SGHAT, FQNNGV. The germline V and J ends were trimmed by 2 bases and 2 bases, with 14 bases remaining between them. The CDR3 is made up of 16 amino acids. CDR3 loop: CASSLSAGTFTDTQYF. CDR3 DNA sequence: TGTGCCAGCAGCTTATCTGCCGGGACATTCACAGATACGCAGTATTTT. Full variable domain (missing parts from reference TRBV11-2 and TRBJ2-3): EAGVAQSPRYKIIEKRQSVAFWCNPISGHATLYWYQQILGQGPKLLIQFQNNGVVDDSQLPKDRFSAERLKGVDSTLKIQPAKLEDSAVYLCASSLSAGTFTDTQYFGPGTRLTVL.

The chain employs TRBV19 and TRBJ2-3, with 7 bases identical to TRBD1. The CDR3 length is 14 residues. Germline V lookup: CDR1 LNHDA, CDR2 SQIVND (reference sequence). Trimming cost V 0 bases and J 5 bases; bases outside gene matches: 2. The CDR3 region has the DNA TGTGCCAGTAGTATAGATCCAGGGGGAGATACGCAGTATTTT. Its protein product is CASSIDPGGDTQYF.

V usage is TRBV14 and J usage is TRBJ2-1; tentatively, D is TRBD1 or TRBD2 (6 bases each). Germline loops: CDR1 SGHDN, CDR2 FVKESK. This CDR3 region has 14 residues. The V end lost 5 bases, the J end lost 7 bases, and 15 bases lay between the germline ends. The CDR3 protein is CASSYWGARNEQFF. In DNA form, the CDR3 reads TGTGCCAGCAGCTACTGGGGGGCGAGGAATGAGCAGTTCTTC.

The gene calls are TRBV6-5 and TRBJ2-7; no clear D. V was shortened by 5 bases and J by 11 bases, with 16 bases between the two germline ends. CDR1 is MNHEY and CDR2 is SVGAGI in the germline V gene. The CDR3 consists of 12 residues. The CDR3 nucleotides read TGTGCCAGCAGTCCTTGGGGTACTGACGAGTACTTC. It specifies CASSPWGTDEYF.

The chain carries TRBV28 and TRBJ2-7, with 10 bases that match TRBD1. The CDR3 runs to 16 residues. The V segment lost 7 bases and the J segment 1 base; nucleotides outside the gene matches: 10. CDR1 is MDHEN and CDR2 is SYDVKM in the germline V gene. CDR3 nucleotide sequence: TGTGCCAGCACGTCCCCCGGACAGGGGGGATCCTACGAGCAGTACTTC. Its protein product is CASTSPGQGGSYEQYF.

The chain has TRBV7-2 and TRBJ2-6; D gene ambiguous. The CDR3 has 14 amino acids. The germline V and J ends were trimmed by 1 base and 3 bases, with 4 bases remaining between them. Germline V gene data show CDR1 as SGHTA and CDR2 as FQGNSA. CDR3 amino acids: CASSLGGGANVLTF. The CDR3 DNA sequence: TGTGCCAGCAGCTTAGGGGGTGGGGCCAACGTCCTGACTTTC.

The rearrangement links TRBV5-1 to TRBJ2-3; 13 bases fit TRBD2. Unmatched junction bases numbered 6, after V lost 0 bases and J lost 5 bases. Germline values: CDR1 SGHRS, CDR2 YFSETQ. There are 17 residues in the CDR3. The CDR3 DNA reads TGCGCCAGCAGCTTGGCTGGGACTAGCGGGATTGGAGATACGCAGTATTTT. Its translation is CASSLAGTSGIGDTQYF.

The chain is built from TRBV5-1 and TRBJ2-7; TRBD1 matches 8 bases. Trimming removed 0 bases from V and 6 bases from J; junction bases left unmatched: 8. There are 15 residues in the CDR3. Germline CDR1 SGHRS, CDR2 YFSETQ. The CDR3 nucleotides read TGCGCCAGCAGCTTGGCCGGACAGGGTTCGGGCGAGCAGTACTTC. Its protein product is CASSLAGQGSGEQYF.

The chain uses TRBV6-5 and TRBJ1-2; TRBD1 might be the D (6 bases). CDR3 length equals 15 residues. CDR1 and CDR2 from the germline V gene are MNHEY and SVGAGI. V gave up 2 bases and J gave up 6 bases, with 16 bases separating them. The DNA for the CDR3 is TGTGCCAGCAGTTACGAGTCGGGGGGCCGTCATGGCTACACCTTC. This gives the protein CASSYESGGRHGYTF.

CDR3 protein: CASTAARSYEQYF. The CDR3 DNA reads TGTGCCAGCACCGCGGCCCGATCCTACGAGCAGTACTTC. V usage is TRBV7-2 and J usage is TRBJ2-7; D unclear. Trimming removed 7 bases at V and 1 base at J, with 11 bases between. CDR1 is SGHTA, CDR2 FQGNSA, per germline. The CDR3 consists of 13 residues.

This sequence joins TRBV19 and TRBJ1-5; TRBD1 might be the D (5 bases). V was trimmed by 7 bases and J by 2 bases, leaving 9 bases between them. The CDR3 is 13 residues long. Germline CDR1 and CDR2: LNHDA and SQIVND (reference sequence). The CDR3 DNA is TGTGCCAGTATGTGGGGGGGCAATCAGCCCCAGCATTTT. It codes for CASMWGGNQPQHF.

The chain carries TRBV24-1 and TRBJ2-1, with TRBD1 identical over 9 bases. Germline values: CDR1 KGHDR, CDR2 SFDVKD. This CDR3 is 16 amino acids long. V lost 4 bases to trimming and J lost 4 bases; unmatched junction nucleotides: 7. Written as DNA, the CDR3 is TGTGCCACCAGTGACCAGGGACAGGGTTGGTACAATGAGCAGTTCTTC. Translating gives CATSDQGQGWYNEQFF.

The rearrangement links TRBV29-1 to TRBJ1-5; a weak D match, TRBD1 (5 bases). The CDR3 consists of 14 residues. Germline CDR1 and CDR2: SQVTM and ANQGSEA. V dropped 5 bases and J dropped 2 bases, with 13 bases sitting between them. DNA of the CDR3: TGCAGCGTTTGGGAGGGGAGGGGCAATCAGCCCCAGCATTTT. As protein: CSVWEGRGNQPQHF.

The chain is built from TRBV2 and TRBJ1-3; TRBD1 matches 8 bases. CDR3 length: 14 amino acids. Per germline, CDR1 SNHLY and CDR2 FYNNEI. V lost 8 bases to trimming and J lost 9 bases; unmatched junction nucleotides: 12. The CDR3 DNA reads TGTGCCAGCGGGACAGGCGCAAGTCGGGGCACCATATATTTT. Translated: CASGTGASRGTIYF.

The rearrangement uses TRBV7-2 and TRBJ1-6, with D hard to call. CDR3 length equals 15 residues. V shed 1 base and J shed 5 bases, with 9 bases lying between them. The germline V gene has CDR1 SGHTA and CDR2 FQGNSA. CDR3 coding DNA: TGTGCCAGCAGCTTAGTGGCTATTAATAATTCACCCCTCCACTTT. Encoded protein: CASSLVAINNSPLHF.

This clone showed up just once. The V call is TRBV5-8, the J call TRBJ1-5; a possible D gene is TRBD1 (6 bases). The germline V gene has CDR1 SGHTS and CDR2 YDEGEE. Trimming removed 0 bases at V and 8 bases at J, with 15 bases between. This CDR3 has 15 amino acids. The CDR3 DNA reads TGTGCCAGCAGCTTGGCCGGTACAGGGCAAAAGCCCCAGCATTTT. Its translation is CASSLAGTGQKPQHF.

The chain recombines TRBV6-5 with TRBJ2-7, with D tentatively TRBD1 (6 bases). CDR3 length equals 14 residues. V shed 8 bases and J shed 4 bases, with 18 bases lying between them. The germline gives CDR1 MNHEY, CDR2 SVGAGI. CDR3 DNA: TGTGCCAGCGGGACCCTGACAGGACCTTACGAGCAGTACTTC. It encodes CASGTLTGPYEQYF.

The chain employs TRBV7-2 and TRBJ2-7; 8 bases are a match to TRBD2. This CDR3 region has 15 residues. Germline CDR1 reads SGHTA; CDR2 reads FQGNSA. V lost 5 bases and J lost 2; bases outside the gene matches: 8. The CDR3 DNA is TGTGCCAGCAGCCCCGGGGGGGGGCATCCCTACGAGCAGTACTTC. It specifies CASSPGGGHPYEQYF.